These 7 T cell receptor beta chains were sequenced from one sample in a study of T cells in Graves' hyperthyroidism and ophthalmopathy. RNA transcripts yielded amplified TCR beta CDR3 regions. TCR CDR3 regions were first amplified by RT-PCR with HTBI primers. TCRdb fed the multiplex PCR reads into MiXCR, producing one record per CDR3 protein. The table lists around 520,000 distinct CDR3 sequences, 24% of them singletons. The specimen was blood. The receptors were gathered from a woman aged 25 to 39 with Graves' ophthalmopathy.

At least ten counts were recorded for this clonotype. This rearrangement joins TRBV6-1 to TRBJ2-7; either TRBD1 or TRBD2 may fit D (7 bases each). CDR1 and CDR2 (germline): MNHNS, SASEGT. Trimming left V 6 bases short and J 9 bases short, with 24 bases between. This CDR3 region has 15 residues. The CDR3 protein is CASRTGTAASGGQYF. Written as DNA, the CDR3 is TGTGCCAGCAGGACCGGGACAGCCGCATCGGGGGGGCAGTACTTC.

The rearrangement joins TRBV6-2 or TRBV6-3 to TRBJ1-6; D gene ambiguous. CDR1 is MNHEY, CDR2 SVGEGT, per germline. This CDR3 is 14 amino acids long. The V and J ends lost 6 bases and 0 bases respectively, with 6 bases between them. CDR3 loop: CASRISSYNSPLHF. CDR3 nucleotides: TGTGCCAGCAGAATAAGCTCCTATAATTCACCCCTCCACTTT.

This clonotype has at least ten counts. This chain uses TRBV20-1 with TRBJ1-2; D is possibly TRBD1 (5 bases). This CDR3 region has 12 residues. Trimming removed 3 bases from V and 4 bases from J, with 9 bases in between. Germline CDR1 reads DFQATT; CDR2 reads SNEGSKA (reference sequence). This CDR3 reads CSASGTGYGYTF. The CDR3 DNA sequence: TGCAGTGCTAGCGGGACGGGCTATGGCTACACCTTC.

V and J are TRBV6-1 and TRBJ1-5; maybe TRBD1 (5 bases). Germline CDR1 MNHNS, CDR2 SASEGT. Between the trimmed V and J ends, which lost 3 bases and 0 bases, there was a span of 18 bases. The CDR3 is 18 amino acids. The CDR3 DNA follows: TGTGCCAGCAGTGATGGTTGGAGCAGGGCCAGTAGCAATCAGCCCCAGCATTTT. This encodes CASSDGWSRASSNQPQHF.

This clonotype was seen repeatedly, ten times or more. The rearrangement links TRBV7-2 to TRBJ1-2; weak D call: TRBD1 (6 bases). This CDR3 contains 15 residues. Germline V lookup: CDR1 SGHTA, CDR2 FQGNSA. The V end lost 2 bases, the J end lost 0 bases, and 10 bases lay between the germline ends. In DNA, the CDR3 is TGTGCCAGCAGCTTAACGGGACACGCTAACTATGGCTACACCTTC. It specifies CASSLTGHANYGYTF.

This clonotype showed up many times. The chain employs TRBV11-1 and TRBJ1-2; D gene ambiguous. Germline lookup yields CDR1 SGHAT and CDR2 FQDESV (reference sequence). The CDR3 has 16 amino acids. Trimming shortened V by 5 bases and J by 1 base, and 17 bases separated the two germline ends. CDR3 in amino acids: CASSSQVGRGNYGYTF. The CDR3, as DNA: TGTGCCAGCAGCAGCCAGGTTGGGCGAGGTAACTATGGCTACACCTTC.

A remark on this clonotype: The CDR3 carries no conserved terminal phenylalanine or tryptophan, so it likely arises from a read error. The chain recombines TRBV6-2 or TRBV6-3 with TRBJ1-1, with D uncertain. This CDR3 region has 11 residues. CDR1 MNHEY and CDR2 SVGEGT come from the germline V gene. Trimming pared 7 bases from V and 7 bases from J, leaving 10 bases between. The CDR3 loop reads CASTLGGEAFY. The CDR3 bases are TGTGCCAGCACCCTGGGTGGTGAAGCTTTCTAT.